A single sample is the source of the 27 T cell receptor beta chains below, sequenced in a study of human T cells and chemical hapten exposure. In TCRdb, the RACE reads were re-called with MiXCR into one record per CDR3 protein. Of 150,000 to 200,000 distinct CDR3 sequences listed, about a fifth are singletons. Time point given: patch test 1, 2 weeks after DPC sensitization. Described treatment: therapeutic diphenylcyclopropenone sensitization with weekly scalp DPC. The sequencing here drew on whole blood, taken in connection with sensitization to the hapten diphenylcyclopropenone (DPC). All receptors derive from a woman in her fifties or sixties with alopecia areata. Some clones in this sample may be carry-over from other donors' samples.

This clonotype occurred a few times. The genes are TRBV10-3 and TRBJ1-5, with D unclear. Trimming shortened V by 0 bases and J by 6 bases, and 12 bases separated the two germline ends. Germline CDR1 ENHRY, CDR2 SYGVKD. There are 15 residues in the CDR3. Written as DNA, the CDR3 is TGTGCCATCAGTGAGTCGAGGACGGAAGGTCAGCCCCAGCATTTT. Translated, it gives CAISESRTEGQPQHF.

The chain combines TRBV29-1 with TRBJ2-1; D is unclear. Between the trimmed V and J ends, which lost 5 bases and 0 bases, there was a span of 17 bases. The CDR3 length is 16 residues. Germline V CDR1 and CDR2: SQVTM, ANQGSEA. As DNA, the CDR3 is TGCAGCGTTATGTGGGTATCTCCTAGCTCCTACAATGAGCAGTTCTTC. As protein: CSVMWVSPSSYNEQFF.

V usage is TRBV6-5 and J usage is TRBJ1-4, with TRBD1 matching 8 bases. V lost 7 bases, J lost 8 bases, and 9 bases stayed unmatched. CDR1 is MNHEY and CDR2 is SVGAGI in the germline V gene. This CDR3 spans 14 amino acids. In DNA, the CDR3 is TGTGCCAGCAAGAAAGGACAGGGCCGGGAAAAACTGTTTTTT. Its translation: CASKKGQGREKLFF.

The J gene is TRBJ2-7, the V gene TRBV11-3, with TRBD2 identical over 7 bases. CDR3 length equals 15 residues. The ends lost 1 base at V and 2 bases at J; junction bases unmatched: 5. Germline lookup yields CDR1 SGHNT and CDR2 YENEEA. Written as DNA, the CDR3 is TGTGCCAGCAGCTTAGGGCTAGCGGAGACCTACGAGCAGTACTTC. This codes for CASSLGLAETYEQYF. Together with reference TRBV11-3 and TRBJ2-7, the CDR3 gives the full variable domain: EAGVVQSPRYKIIEKKQPVAFWCNPISGHNTLYWYLQNLGQGPELLIRYENEEAVDDSQLPKDRFSAERLKGVDSTLKIQPAELGDSAVYLCASSLGLAETYEQYFGPGTRLTVT.

This clonotype has a handful of counts. V is TRBV4-1 and J is TRBJ2-2; the D gene is possibly TRBD1 (6 bases). Germline V gene data show CDR1 as MGHRA and CDR2 as YSYEKL. Trimming took 0 bases from V and 2 from J, leaving 10 bases between them. The CDR3 sequence is 16 residues long. CDR3 in DNA: TGCGCCAGCAGCCAAGATACGGGACAAAACACCGGGGAGCTGTTTTTT. Protein product: CASSQDTGQNTGELFF.

Many counts were recorded for this clonotype. The rearrangement links TRBV19 to TRBJ2-7, with a possible D match to TRBD1 (6 bases). V was clipped by 5 bases and J by 6 bases, with 20 bases between them. Germline lookup yields CDR1 LNHDA and CDR2 SQIVND (reference sequence). This CDR3 contains 15 residues. CDR3 DNA sequence: TGTGCCAGTAGTCCCGGGACAACACTACGTAGCGAGCAGTACTTC. Protein sequence: CASSPGTTLRSEQYF.

In this sample, this clonotype turned up many times. The J gene is TRBJ2-5, the V gene TRBV7-3; TRBD2 matches at 7 bases. Germline CDR1 SGHTA, CDR2 FQGTGA. The CDR3 has 13 amino acids. Germline trimming cut 5 bases from V and 5 bases from J; bases unmatched to any gene: 5. CDR3 bases: TGTGCCAGCAGCCTCGGGGGGACGGAGACCCAGTACTTC. It translates to CASSLGGTETQYF.

This chain uses TRBV24-1 with TRBJ2-3; D may be TRBD2 (6 bases). V was pared by 9 bases and J by 2 bases, with 17 bases between. Germline CDR1 is KGHDR and CDR2 is SFDVKD. The CDR3 is 15 amino acids. CDR3 in amino acids: CATGARAGTTDTQYF. CDR3 in DNA: TGTGCCACCGGGGCGAGGGCGGGAACCACAGATACGCAGTATTTT.

This clonotype was seen a handful of times. The chain combines TRBV6-6 with TRBJ1-5; no firm D call. With 4 bases removed from V and 5 bases from J, the gap between germline ends came to 9 bases. Germline assignment: CDR1 MNHNY and CDR2 SVGAGI (reference sequence). CDR3 size: 13 residues. The CDR3 nucleotides are TGTGCCAGCAGTTCCGGTAGGGATCAGCCCCAGCATTTT. It yields the protein CASSSGRDQPQHF.

In this sample, this clonotype turned up a few times. The V call is TRBV9, the J call TRBJ2-3, with D maybe TRBD2 (6 bases). Trimming stripped 1 base from V and 0 bases from J, with 9 bases between. The V gene's germline CDR1 is SGDLS and CDR2 YYNGEE. The CDR3 length is 15 residues. The CDR3 DNA sequence: TGTGCCAGCAGCGTACTAGCGACTAGCACAGATACGCAGTATTTT. Its protein product is CASSVLATSTDTQYF.

The sample holds a few counts of this clonotype. The rearrangement links TRBV20-1 to TRBJ2-1, with 9 bases identical to TRBD2. V shed 8 bases, J shed 4 bases, and the junction held 9 bases outside the gene matches. This CDR3 is built from 14 residues. Germline V gene sequence: CDR1 DFQATT, CDR2 SNEGSKA (reference sequence). CDR3 coding DNA: TGCAGTATCTGGGGACTAGCCCTATACAATGAGCAGTTCTTC. Encoded protein: CSIWGLALYNEQFF.

The chain combines TRBV20-1 with TRBJ1-5; 10 bases match TRBD1. The CDR3 consists of 14 residues. The ends lost 4 bases at V and 2 bases at J; junction bases unmatched: 2. CDR1 and CDR2 (germline): DFQATT, SNEGSKA (reference sequence). The CDR3 protein is CSANGQGGNQPQHF. CDR3 DNA: TGCAGTGCTAATGGACAGGGGGGCAATCAGCCCCAGCATTTT.

The CDR3: CASSRGTGNEQFF. The CDR3 bases are TGTGCCAGCAGCCGGGGGACAGGCAATGAGCAGTTCTTC. The chain recombines TRBV12-3 or TRBV12-4 with TRBJ2-1, with 8 bases identical to TRBD1. The ends lost 6 bases at V and 6 bases at J; junction bases unmatched: 4. The length of the CDR3 is 13 residues.

In its sample, this clonotype was seen a few times. The rearrangement joins TRBV7-8 to TRBJ2-3; 8 bases align to TRBD2. The CDR3 is 16 amino acids. Germline V gene data show CDR1 as SGHVS and CDR2 as FQNEAQ. Trimming at V came to 5 bases and at J to 7 bases, leaving 14 bases not matched to a gene. CDR3 nucleotides: TGTGCCAGCAGCCCCCTCCGGGAGGGATTGGACCATACGCAGTATTTT. The encoded protein is CASSPLREGLDHTQYF.

This chain uses TRBV20-1 with TRBJ2-1, with no clear D. There are 13 residues in the CDR3. Germline values: CDR1 DFQATT, CDR2 SNEGSKA (reference sequence). V lost 1 base and J lost 3, with 7 bases in between. Here the CDR3 DNA reads TGCAGTGCTAGAGGTGGGTTCTACAATGAGCAGTTCTTC. Protein product: CSARGGFYNEQFF.

A note on this clonotype: Because it lacks the conserved phenylalanine or tryptophan at the end, this CDR3 is likely a read error. The rearrangement links TRBV20-1 to TRBJ2-7; 7 bases match TRBD2. Germline V lookup: CDR1 DFQATT, CDR2 SNEGSKA (reference sequence). Losses at the gene ends were 0 bases for V and 2 bases for J; bases not matched to a gene: 10. This CDR3 is 16 amino acids long. The DNA of the CDR3 is TGCAGTGCTAGAGATCTGGGGGAGGGGCCAACCTACGAGCAGTACTTA. Amino acid sequence: CSARDLGEGPTYEQYL.

In its sample, this clonotype was seen a few times. The rearrangement uses TRBV20-1 and TRBJ2-1; D gene ambiguous. The CDR3 spans 16 residues. The ends were cut back, 0 bases at V and 0 bases at J, with 12 bases in the middle. Germline V gives CDR1 DFQATT, CDR2 SNEGSKA (reference sequence). CDR3 sequence reads: CSARDNSRASYNEQFF. The CDR3 DNA follows: TGCAGTGCTAGAGATAATAGTCGGGCCTCCTACAATGAGCAGTTCTTC.

This chain links TRBV7-9 with TRBJ2-3; 8 nucleotides match TRBD2. The CDR3 sequence is 14 residues long. The V and J ends lost 5 bases and 6 bases, in that order; junction bases with no gene match: 7. Germline V lookup: CDR1 SEHNR, CDR2 FQNEAQ (reference sequence). DNA for the CDR3: TGTGCCAGCAGCACAAGCGGGAGAAGGGATACGCAGTATTTT. Protein product: CASSTSGRRDTQYF.

In this sample, this clonotype turned up a few times. This chain joins TRBV15 and TRBJ2-2; either TRBD1 or TRBD2 may fit D (5 bases each). This CDR3 is built from 14 residues. Deletions cut 0 bases from V and 7 bases from J, with 9 bases between. From germline, CDR1 is LNHNV and CDR2 YYDKDF (reference sequence). The CDR3: CATSREGTGGELFF. The DNA of the CDR3 is TGTGCCACCAGCAGAGAAGGGACCGGCGGGGAGCTGTTTTTT.

The CDR3, as DNA: TGTGCCACCTACGACGGACTAGCGCCGAACAATGAGCAGTTCTTC. Encoded protein: CATYDGLAPNNEQFF. The chain joins TRBV10-3 to TRBJ2-1; 9 nucleotides agree with TRBD2. This CDR3 is built from 15 residues. The germline V gene has CDR1 ENHRY and CDR2 SYGVKD. J lost 5 bases, V lost 10 bases, and 12 bases had no gene match.

The chain combines TRBV20-1 with TRBJ2-1; 7 positions match TRBD2. V lost 3 bases to trimming and J lost 5 bases; unmatched junction nucleotides: 13. The CDR3 length is 16 residues. In germline, CDR1 is DFQATT, CDR2 SNEGSKA (reference sequence). In DNA form, the CDR3 reads TGCAGTGCTAGTGGGTTGGGAAGCGGGACCAACAATGAGCAGTTCTTC. Protein product: CSASGLGSGTNNEQFF.

The genes are TRBV6-1 and TRBJ2-3; 7 nucleotides match TRBD2. The CDR3 totals 16 residues. Germline lookup yields CDR1 MNHNS and CDR2 SASEGT. The V gene end was trimmed by 9 bases and the J gene end by 1 base; junction bases not matched to a gene: 13. CDR3 nucleotides: TGTGCCAGTGAAGGTGGTTTGGCGGGAGGCACAGATACGCAGTATTTT. Translated, it gives CASEGGLAGGTDTQYF.

The genes are TRBV3-1 and TRBJ2-7, with a weak D call TRBD1 (5 bases). In germline, CDR1 is LGHDT, CDR2 YNNKEL (reference sequence). Trimming shortened V by 1 base and J by 6 bases, and 10 bases separated the two germline ends. This CDR3 is built from 13 residues. DNA for the CDR3: TGTGCCAGCAGCCAAGTGGTCAGGGCCGAGCAGTACTTC. Its protein product is CASSQVVRAEQYF.

This clonotype was detected only a few times. The V call is TRBV29-1, the J call TRBJ1-3; unclear D gene. V was trimmed by 7 bases and J by 1 base, leaving 11 bases between them. Germline CDR1 SQVTM, CDR2 ANQGSEA. The CDR3 is 13 residues long. The CDR3 reads CSALQWSGNTIYF. The CDR3 DNA is TGCAGCGCACTACAGTGGTCTGGAAACACCATATATTTT.

The table lists this clonotype with a few counts. The V and J genes are TRBV29-1 and TRBJ1-4; 8 bases fit TRBD1. In germline, CDR1 is SQVTM, CDR2 ANQGSEA. Losses at the gene ends were 7 bases for V and 3 bases for J; bases not matched to a gene: 19. The CDR3 has 18 residues. The CDR3 loop reads CSAAFSDRGNSANEKLFF. As DNA, the CDR3 is TGCAGCGCCGCCTTCTCTGACAGGGGCAATTCGGCTAATGAAAAACTGTTTTTT.

This clonotype was picked up many times. This sequence joins TRBV5-6 and TRBJ1-6; D unclear. The germline V and J ends were trimmed by 0 bases and 7 bases, with 8 bases remaining between them. Germline CDR1 and CDR2: SGHDT and YYEEEE. This CDR3 comprises 14 residues. The CDR3 loop reads CASSLGTRNSPLHF. The CDR3 DNA is TGTGCCAGCAGCTTGGGGACGAGGAATTCACCCCTCCACTTT.

This clonotype turned up a few times. The chain joins TRBV20-1 to TRBJ2-3, with D tentatively TRBD1 (6 bases). There are 16 residues in the CDR3. The ends were cut back, 0 bases at V and 1 base at J, with 14 bases in the middle. CDR1 is DFQATT and CDR2 is SNEGSKA in the germline V gene (reference sequence). CDR3 coding DNA: TGCAGTGCTAGAGAGGCCGTGGCAGGGGGCACAGATACGCAGTATTTT. It encodes CSAREAVAGGTDTQYF.